The clone carrying this T cell receptor (beta chain) has only a few counts. Its cognate antigen is unknown. This record belongs to a study of T cells in narcolepsy. Study context: Donors had narcolepsy type 1 or type 2, or were healthy controls. Study observations and caveats: Comparing one patient's CSF and blood CD4+ clonotypes highlighted HCRT- and TRIB2-specific autoreactive clonotypes.

Unmatched junction bases numbered 4, after V lost 6 bases and J lost 6 bases. From germline, CDR1 is MNHEY and CDR2 SMNVEV (reference sequence). The CDR3 contains 13 residues. Sequencing was performed with immunoSEQ multiplex PCR; in TCRdb, only in-frame clones are kept and a portion is missing. The sample carries around 25,000 clones, approximately 86% recorded once. This sequence joins TRBV27 and TRBJ2-1, with 8 bases matching TRBD1. The TCR was taken from a human donor with narcolepsy. Source material: CD45RA- memory CD4+ T cells from PBMCs. DNA of the CDR3: TGTGCCAGCAGGGGCGGGACAGGCAATGAGCAGTTCTTC. Its protein is CASRGGTGNEQFF.